These 15 T cell receptor beta chains were sequenced from one sample in a study of T cell repertoires in cytomegalovirus infection. TCRdb passed the reads through MiXCR, listing each CDR3 protein once. The data show some 400,000 distinct CDR3 sequences, with approximately 18% seen just once and 8.7% held by the top ten. The sequencing input was PBMCs. The receptors come from a human donor in good health (CMV status not recorded). Some clones in this sample may be carry-over from other donors' samples.

This clonotype was found many times. The genes are TRBV12-3 or TRBV12-4 and TRBJ2-1; TRBD2 matches at 9 bases. V lost 6 bases to trimming and J lost 5 bases; unmatched junction nucleotides: 8. The CDR3 sequence is 15 residues long. The CDR3 bases are TGTGCCAGCAGCCCCTTAGCGGGGGTGAACAATGAGCAGTTCTTC. It translates to CASSPLAGVNNEQFF.

This clonotype was observed many times. The chain employs TRBV6-2 or TRBV6-3 and TRBJ2-2; no reliable D call. Trimming pared 0 bases from V and 3 bases from J, leaving 8 bases between. The CDR3 has 15 residues. Looked up from germline, CDR1 is MNHEY and CDR2 is SVGEGT. DNA of the CDR3: TGTGCCAGCAGTTACTCGAAGCAGTACACCGGGGAGCTGTTTTTT. It yields the protein CASSYSKQYTGELFF.

Ten or more counts support this clonotype. CDR3 amino acids: CASSLGGIWTDTQYF. The CDR3 DNA sequence: TGTGCCAGCAGTTTAGGGGGGATTTGGACAGATACGCAGTATTTT. V usage is TRBV27 and J usage is TRBJ2-3; possible D gene TRBD2, 6 bases. In germline, CDR1 is MNHEY, CDR2 SMNVEV (reference sequence). V shed 2 bases and J shed 3 bases, with 12 bases lying between them. This CDR3 has 15 residues.

The table lists this clonotype with a few counts. The V call is TRBV27, the J call TRBJ1-4; maybe TRBD1 (5 bases). This CDR3 comprises 15 residues. Trimming stripped 6 bases from V and 7 bases from J, with 18 bases between. CDR1 is MNHEY, CDR2 SMNVEV, per germline (reference sequence). CDR3 loop: CASRRSGRLREKLFF. In DNA, the CDR3 is TGTGCCAGCAGACGATCAGGGCGACTGCGTGAAAAACTGTTTTTT. The full variable domain, completed using reference TRBV27 and TRBJ1-4, is EAQVTQNPRYLITVTGKKLTVTCSQNMNHEYMSWYRQDPGLGLRQIYYSMNVEVTDKGDVPEGYKVSRKEKRNFPLILESPSPNQTSLYFCASRRSGRLREKLFFGSGTQLSVL.

This clonotype was detected ten times or more. The rearrangement uses TRBV7-2 and TRBJ2-7, with no clear D. Germline loops: CDR1 SGHTA, CDR2 FQGNSA. Deletions cut 5 bases from V and 7 bases from J, with 15 bases between. The length of the CDR3 is 13 residues. As DNA, the CDR3 is TGTGCCAGCAGCCTCCCGGACGCGCAGGAGCAGTACTTC. It specifies CASSLPDAQEQYF.

This clonotype was seen a handful of times. The rearrangement links TRBV29-1 to TRBJ1-3; D gene uncertain. V lost 4 bases, J lost 0 bases, and 16 bases lay in between. From germline, CDR1 is SQVTM and CDR2 ANQGSEA. The CDR3 runs to 16 residues. CDR3 in amino acids: CSVGMGGKGSGNTIYF. The CDR3 nucleotides are TGCAGCGTTGGAATGGGAGGAAAAGGCTCTGGAAACACCATATATTTT. Variable domain in full (rest from reference TRBV29-1 and TRBJ1-3): SAVISQKPSRDICQRGTSLTIQCQVDSQVTMMFWYRQQPGQSLTLIATANQGSEATYESGFVIDKFPISRPNLTFSTLTVSNMSPEDSSIYLCSVGMGGKGSGNTIYFGEGSWLTVV.

This clonotype was counted at least ten times. J is TRBJ2-5 and V is TRBV7-2, with TRBD2 matching 12 bases. Germline V gene lookup returns CDR1 SGHTA and CDR2 FQGNSA. This CDR3 region has 15 residues. V was pared by 5 bases and J by 3 bases, with 4 bases of the junction left unmatched. CDR3 loop: CASSPRLAGEETQYF. The CDR3 region has the DNA TGTGCCAGCAGCCCCCGACTAGCGGGGGAAGAGACCCAGTACTTC. Looking up the rest from reference TRBV7-2 and TRBJ2-5 gives the full variable domain: GAGVSQSPSNKVTEKGKDVELRCDPISGHTALYWYRQSLGQGLEFLIYFQGNSAPDKSGLPSDRFSAERTGGSVSTLTIQRTQQEDSAVYLCASSPRLAGEETQYFGPGTRLLVL.

The chain employs TRBV20-1 and TRBJ1-1; no reliable D call. The CDR3 has 11 residues. Germline CDR1 DFQATT, CDR2 SNEGSKA (reference sequence). The V gene lost 3 bases and the J gene lost 1 base, with 3 bases spanning the gap. CDR3 coding DNA: TGCAGTGCTAGTAGGAACACTGAAGCTTTCTTT. It translates to CSASRNTEAFF.

This clonotype was found many times. This chain uses TRBV7-8 with TRBJ1-1; D remains ambiguous. The ends were cut back, 5 bases at V and 1 base at J, with 8 bases in the middle. Germline V gene lookup returns CDR1 SGHVS and CDR2 FQNEAQ. The CDR3 sequence is 13 residues long. The CDR3 loop reads CASSRDTNTEAFF. The DNA of the CDR3 is TGTGCCAGCAGCCGTGACACGAACACTGAAGCTTTCTTT.

This clonotype was observed a few times. CDR3 amino acids: CASSLNGAGVGGETQYF. In DNA form, the CDR3 reads TGTGCCAGCAGTCTAAATGGAGCGGGAGTTGGGGGAGAGACCCAGTACTTC. The chain recombines TRBV6-2 or TRBV6-3 with TRBJ2-5, with 8 nucleotides matching TRBD2. In germline, CDR1 is MNHEY, CDR2 SVGEGT. The CDR3 has 17 amino acids. J gave up 4 bases and V 5 bases, and 15 bases lay outside the gene matches.

CDR3 nucleotide sequence: TGTGCCAGCAGGACAGGGTTAGATTCACCCCTCCACTTT. Translated, it gives CASRTGLDSPLHF. This chain connects TRBV12-3 or TRBV12-4 to TRBJ1-6; 7 bases agree with TRBD1. This CDR3 comprises 13 residues. With V trimmed by 6 bases and J by 8 bases, 4 bases remained unmatched.

This clonotype was seen more than once but under ten times. The chain carries TRBV19 and TRBJ1-1; D unclear. V was clipped by 4 bases and J by 1 base, with 7 bases between them. Per the germline V gene, CDR1 is LNHDA and CDR2 is SQIVND (reference sequence). This CDR3 comprises 13 residues. The CDR3 DNA reads TGTGCCAGTAGTAGGACCAAGAACACTGAAGCTTTCTTT. It codes for CASSRTKNTEAFF.

A few counts support this clonotype. This rearrangement joins TRBV2 to TRBJ1-1; the match to TRBD1 covers 10 bases. Germline lookup yields CDR1 SNHLY and CDR2 FYNNEI. CDR3 length equals 15 residues. With 4 bases clipped from V and 4 bases from J, the junction kept 6 bases outside the gene matches. CDR3 sequence (DNA): TGTGCCAGCAGTGGGGGCCGGGACAGGGGCACTGAAGCTTTCTTT. Translation gives CASSGGRDRGTEAFF.

There are a few counts of this clonotype. This sequence joins TRBV19 and TRBJ2-4; D might be TRBD2 (6 bases). The CDR3 has 14 residues. The V gene lost 5 bases and the J gene lost 3 bases, with 11 bases spanning the gap. From germline, CDR1 is LNHDA and CDR2 SQIVND (reference sequence). CDR3 DNA sequence: TGTGCCAGTAGTCTGCGACTAGGCAAAAACATTCAGTACTTC. As protein: CASSLRLGKNIQYF.

CDR3 DNA: TGTGCCAGCAGTTTAGGGACAGGGGTTAACGAGCAGTACTTC. This encodes CASSLGTGVNEQYF. This chain uses TRBV27 with TRBJ2-7; 10 bases are a match to TRBD1. V lost 2 bases, J lost 5 bases, and 3 bases stayed unmatched. CDR1 and CDR2 from the germline V gene are MNHEY and SMNVEV (reference sequence). The CDR3 runs 14 residues.